This T cell receptor beta chain was retrieved from a study of cytomegalovirus exposure and HLA in healthy donors. Findings and limits, study-wide: A classifier reportedly called cytomegalovirus status with high sensitivity and specificity. Investigators reported over 150 TCR beta chains as tied to cytomegalovirus.

PCR primers comprised 60 Vbeta and 13 Jbeta primers. In the original analysis: The count from a later analysis was 70 million to 85 million unique TCR beta chains, approximately 9.9 million of them shared. Some clones are missing from TCRdb's copy, which holds only in-frame ones; the method was immunoSEQ multiplex PCR. The DNA was the basis for D and trimming; V, J and clone size are from that table. The profile shows 110,000 or so clones, roughly 73% of them singletons. In this sample, this clone turned up a few times. The antigen is undetermined. The CDR3 sequence is 16 residues long. V was cut by 4 bases and J by 1 base, with 17 bases left in between. Germline loops: CDR1 LNHDA, CDR2 SQIVND (reference sequence).

The sample taken for sequencing was PBMCs. The J gene is TRBJ2-7, the V gene TRBV19; D perhaps matches TRBD2 (5 bases). The sequence was obtained from a woman in her thirties or forties in good health and CMV-seropositive. CDR3 coding DNA: TGTGCCAGTAGTACCCGCCGGACGGGGATTTCCTACGAGCAGTACTTC. Translated, it gives CASSTRRTGISYEQYF.